The entry below describes one T cell receptor beta chain. Its antigen is unidentified. This specimen belongs to a study of T cell repertoires in cytomegalovirus infection. TCRdb independently ran MiXCR on the reads; one entry per CDR3 protein. The sample holds about 890,000 distinct CDR3 sequences; about 33% are singletons and the top ten take roughly 13%. Germline V lookup: CDR1 KGHDR, CDR2 SFDVKD. V lost 8 bases, J lost 3 bases, and 22 bases lay in between. This CDR3 spans 16 amino acids. The sequenced sample was cultured CD8+ T cells from PBMCs, obtained from culture after CMV antigen stimulation. This sequence originates from a human donor in good health (CMV status not recorded). Some clones in this sample may be carry-over from other donors' samples. V is TRBV24-1 and J is TRBJ2-7, with a tentative D call TRBD2 (7 bases). CDR3 DNA sequence: TGTGCCACCAACTTCATTGGGGGGGCTCCCCTCTACGAGCAGTACGTC. Translation: CATNFIGGAPLYEQYV.